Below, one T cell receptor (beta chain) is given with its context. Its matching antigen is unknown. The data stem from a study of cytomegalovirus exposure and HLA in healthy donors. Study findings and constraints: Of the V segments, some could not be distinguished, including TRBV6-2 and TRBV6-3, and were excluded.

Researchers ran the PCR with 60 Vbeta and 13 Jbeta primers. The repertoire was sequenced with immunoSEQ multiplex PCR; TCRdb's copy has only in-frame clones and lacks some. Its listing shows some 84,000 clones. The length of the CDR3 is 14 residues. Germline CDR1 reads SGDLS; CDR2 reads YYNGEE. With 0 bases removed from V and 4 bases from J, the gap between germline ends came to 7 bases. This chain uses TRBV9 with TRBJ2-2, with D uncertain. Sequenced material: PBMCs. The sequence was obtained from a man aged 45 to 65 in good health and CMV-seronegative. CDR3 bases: TGTGCCAGCAGCGTAGATCCGAGCACCGGGGAGCTGTTTTTT. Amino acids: CASSVDPSTGELFF.